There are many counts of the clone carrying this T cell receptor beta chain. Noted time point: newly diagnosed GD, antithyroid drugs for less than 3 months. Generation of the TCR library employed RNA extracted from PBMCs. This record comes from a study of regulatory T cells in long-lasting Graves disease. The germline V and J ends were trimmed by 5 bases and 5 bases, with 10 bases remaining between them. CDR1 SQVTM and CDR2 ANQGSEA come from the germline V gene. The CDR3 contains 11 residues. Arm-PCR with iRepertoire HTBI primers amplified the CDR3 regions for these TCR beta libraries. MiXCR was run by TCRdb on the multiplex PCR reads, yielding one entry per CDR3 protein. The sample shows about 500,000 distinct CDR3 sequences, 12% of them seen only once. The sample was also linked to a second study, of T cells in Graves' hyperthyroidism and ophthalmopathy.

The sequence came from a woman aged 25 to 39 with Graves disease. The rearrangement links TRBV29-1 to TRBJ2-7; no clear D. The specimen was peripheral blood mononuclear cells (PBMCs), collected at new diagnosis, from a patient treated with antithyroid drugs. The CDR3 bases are TGCAGCGTTCGGCCCCCCAACGAGCAGTACTTC. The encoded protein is CSVRPPNEQYF.